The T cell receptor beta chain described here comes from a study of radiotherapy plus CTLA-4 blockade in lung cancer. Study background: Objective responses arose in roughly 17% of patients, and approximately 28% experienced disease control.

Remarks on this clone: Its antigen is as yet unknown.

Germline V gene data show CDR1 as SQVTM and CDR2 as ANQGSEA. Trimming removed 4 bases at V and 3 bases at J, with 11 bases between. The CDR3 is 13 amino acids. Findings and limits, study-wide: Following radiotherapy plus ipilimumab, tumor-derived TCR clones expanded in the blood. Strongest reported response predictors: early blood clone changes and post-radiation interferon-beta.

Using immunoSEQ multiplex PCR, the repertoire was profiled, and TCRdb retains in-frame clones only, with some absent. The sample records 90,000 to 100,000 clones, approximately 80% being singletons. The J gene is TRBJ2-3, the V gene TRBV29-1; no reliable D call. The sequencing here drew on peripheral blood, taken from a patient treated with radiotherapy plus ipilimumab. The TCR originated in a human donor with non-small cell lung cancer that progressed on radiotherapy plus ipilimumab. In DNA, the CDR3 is TGCAGCGTTGGTTCCTCTAGTACAGATACGCAGTATTTT. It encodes CSVGSSSTDTQYF.